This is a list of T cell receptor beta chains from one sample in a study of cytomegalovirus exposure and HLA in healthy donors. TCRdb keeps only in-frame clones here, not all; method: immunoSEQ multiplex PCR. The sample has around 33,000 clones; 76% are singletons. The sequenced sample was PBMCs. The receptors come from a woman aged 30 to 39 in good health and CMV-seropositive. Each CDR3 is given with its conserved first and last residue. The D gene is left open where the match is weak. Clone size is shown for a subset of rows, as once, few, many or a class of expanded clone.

TGTGCCAGCAGTTTACGACAGGGTCGAGCCAAAAACATTCAGTACTTC	CASSLRQGRAKNIQYF	few	TRBJ2-4	TRBV27	TRBD1
TGCGCCAGCAGCCATTATACAGGTCCTAGCTCCTACAATGAGCAGTTCTTC	CASSHYTGPSSYNEQFF	NA	TRBJ2-1	TRBV4-1	NA
TGTGCCAGTAGTATCCGGGGGGGACTCCAAGCGAGTAGCTATGGCTACACCTTC	CASSIRGGLQASSYGYTF	once	TRBJ1-2	TRBV19	NA
TGTGCCAGCAGCACCACTAGGACTGAGCAGTTCTTC	CASSTTRTEQFF	NA	TRBJ2-1	TRBV5-6	NA
TGTGCCTGGAGTGAGGGGTTTGACACTGAAGCTTTCTTT	CAWSEGFDTEAFF	NA	TRBJ1-1	TRBV30	NA
TGTGCCAGCAGCCGCCTACAGGGTTTCGACACTGAAGCTTTCTTT	CASSRLQGFDTEAFF	NA	TRBJ1-1	TRBV11-2	NA
TGTGCCAGCGAGTTACAACTATCCGGTGAAGCTTTCTTT	CASELQLSGEAFF	NA	TRBJ1-1	TRBV6-1	NA
TGTGCCAGCAGCTTGGGTAGGACAGGGGTACCAGATACGCAGTATTTT	CASSLGRTGVPDTQYF	NA	TRBJ2-3	TRBV5-6	TRBD1
TGTGCCAGCTCTCCCGCCCCCGGGACAGGGCTTGGGATGAACACTGAAGCTTTCTTT	CASSPAPGTGLGMNTEAFF	NA	TRBJ1-1	TRBV18	TRBD1
TGCGCCAGCAGCTTGCGAGAGGCCCCGTACACTGAAGCTTTCTTT	CASSLREAPYTEAFF	NA	TRBJ1-1	TRBV5-1	NA
TGTGCCTGGAGTGTACGCGGGCCCAATGAGCAGTTCTTC	CAWSVRGPNEQFF	NA	TRBJ2-1	TRBV30	NA
TGTGCCAGCAGCTCCCTACCACAGGATTCTTTAACCTACGAGCAGTACTTC	CASSSLPQDSLTYEQYF	NA	TRBJ2-7	TRBV7-2	NA
TGTGCCAGTGGACAGGGGGCCAGGAGCACTGAAGCTTTCTTT	CASGQGARSTEAFF	NA	TRBJ1-1	TRBV28	TRBD1
TGTGCCAGCAGCTTAGGGGGGGGAGGGGTGAACACTGAAGCTTTCTTT	CASSLGGGGVNTEAFF	NA	TRBJ1-1	TRBV7-9	NA
TGTGCCAGCAGCTTGTTTGGAAGCGGAGGGAACACTGAAGCTTTCTTT	CASSLFGSGGNTEAFF	NA	TRBJ1-1	TRBV11-2	NA
TGTGCCAGCAGTTTGGGGTTTGGGGCGGGGTTTTACAATGAGCAGTTCTTC	CASSLGFGAGFYNEQFF	few	TRBJ2-1	TRBV28	NA
TGCGCCAGCAGCCAGGCAGCTAGCACTGAAGCTTTCTTT	CASSQAASTEAFF	NA	TRBJ1-1	TRBV4-1	NA
TGTGCCAGCAGCCGTAGGGGCAGCTCCTACGAGCAGTACTTC	CASSRRGSSYEQYF	NA	TRBJ2-7	TRBV5-6	NA
TGTGCCAGCGGGACAGGGGAGGGGTCCCAGTACTTC	CASGTGEGSQYF	NA	TRBJ2-5	TRBV6-1	TRBD1
TGCGCCAGCAGCCAAGACTATGGGGGGGATGGCTACACCTTC	CASSQDYGGDGYTF	few	TRBJ1-2	TRBV4-1	NA
TGTGTTACGTATGGGCAATTGAACACCGGGGAGCTGTTTTTT	CVTYGQLNTGELFF	NA	TRBJ2-2	TRBV28	NA
TGTGCCACCCAAGCGACAGGGGGCATCTACGAGCAGTACTTC	CATQATGGIYEQYF	NA	TRBJ2-7	TRBV19	TRBD1
TGTGCCAGCAGTTACGACGGCGGGACGGGAGGAGGCTACCCCTTC	CASSYDGGTGGGYPF	NA	TRBJ1-2	TRBV6-5	NA
TGTGCCAGCAGCTTGGAGATAGCTAACTATGGCTACACCTTC	CASSLEIANYGYTF	NA	TRBJ1-2	TRBV5-4	NA
TGTGCCAGCAGAAATACTCTGACCTACGAGCAGTACTTC	CASRNTLTYEQYF	NA	TRBJ2-7	TRBV27	NA
TGTGCCAGCAGTTACAAGGCGGCGTCGAACACCGGGGAGCTGTTTTTT	CASSYKAASNTGELFF	NA	TRBJ2-2	TRBV6-6	NA
TGTGCCAGCAGCTTCGGAGCCGGGACAGACTCCGAGACCCAGTACTTC	CASSFGAGTDSETQYF	few	TRBJ2-5	TRBV13	TRBD1
TGTGCCAGCGTTAGTCCGGGTCTGATCGGGGAGCTGTTTTTT	CASVSPGLIGELFF	NA	TRBJ2-2	TRBV2	NA
TGTGCCAGCAGCCCGGCCTGGGGCGAGACCCAGTACTTC	CASSPAWGETQYF	NA	TRBJ2-5	TRBV13	NA
TGTGCCACCAGCAGAGGGGGAACTAGTGTCGGTGAGCAGTTCTTC	CATSRGGTSVGEQFF	few	TRBJ2-1	TRBV15	NA
TGTGCCAGCAGTTTGACAGGCCCCTACGAGCAGTACTTC	CASSLTGPYEQYF	NA	TRBJ2-7	TRBV2	NA
TGTGCCAGCAGCTTACGGGGGAACACTGAAGCTTTCTTT	CASSLRGNTEAFF	NA	TRBJ1-1	TRBV5-6	NA
TGTGCCAGCAGTTTGGGGGGGACAGGGGGTAACGAGCAGTACTTC	CASSLGGTGGNEQYF	NA	TRBJ2-7	TRBV28	TRBD1
TGTGCTAGCAGGGGGACAGGGGGCACCGGGGAGCTGTTTTTT	CASRGTGGTGELFF	NA	TRBJ2-2	TRBV7-7	TRBD1
TGTGCCAGCAGTTCCTCCGTCTGGACTAGCGGAAAGAGGGCAGATACGCAGTATTTT	CASSSSVWTSGKRADTQYF	NA	TRBJ2-3	TRBV27	TRBD2
TGTGCCAGCAGCCTCGGGACAGGGGTGAACGAGCAGTACTTC	CASSLGTGVNEQYF	NA	TRBJ2-7	TRBV5-4	TRBD1
TGTGCCATCAGTGAGGCAGGGGGAGCGAACACTGAAGCTTTCTTT	CAISEAGGANTEAFF	NA	TRBJ1-1	TRBV10-3	TRBD1
TGTGCCAGCAGCCGACAGGTCGCCCTCGGCGAGCAGTACTTC	CASSRQVALGEQYF	NA	TRBJ2-7	TRBV11-2	NA
TGTGCCTGGAGTTTGGAGGGCGTACGGGGCGGGGAGCTGTTTTTT	CAWSLEGVRGGELFF	NA	TRBJ2-2	TRBV30	NA
TGTGCCAGCAGTGAACTCGACAGGGTTGGTTCACCCCTCCACTTT	CASSELDRVGSPLHF	NA	TRBJ1-6	TRBV6-1	TRBD1
TGTGCCAGCAGCTTAGCCCCCCTGACAGATAGGAACACTGAAGCTTTCTTT	CASSLAPLTDRNTEAFF	NA	TRBJ1-1	TRBV7-6	NA
TGTGCCAGCTGCCTAACTTTTAAAGGAGGGATAGGAAGCAATCAGCCCCAGAATTTT	CASCLTFKGGIGSNQPQNF	few	TRBJ1-5	TRBV5-6	NA
TGTGCCTGGGGAAGGGCAGGGGGCATTACTGAAGCTTTCTTT	CAWGRAGGITEAFF	NA	TRBJ1-1	TRBV30	TRBD1
TGTGCCAGCAGCCCAAAGGGTGCGGGCAATGAGCAGTTCTTC	CASSPKGAGNEQFF	NA	TRBJ2-1	TRBV4-2	NA
TGTGCCAGTAGTATAGCCTCGGGTGGCTACAATGAGCAGTTCTTC	CASSIASGGYNEQFF	NA	TRBJ2-1	TRBV19	NA
TGTGCCAGCGGGGACAGGGGGCTGTCTGGAAACACCATATATTTT	CASGDRGLSGNTIYF	NA	TRBJ1-3	TRBV2	TRBD1
TGTGCCAGTAGTGGGCTAGCGGCCACAGATACGCAGTATTTT	CASSGLAATDTQYF	NA	TRBJ2-3	TRBV19	TRBD2
TGTGCCAGCAGTTTGGGGAGTTTGGATGAGCAGTTCTTC	CASSLGSLDEQFF	few	TRBJ2-1	TRBV27	NA
TGTGCCAGCAGCTCCCCAGGGACTGGGGCCAACGTCCTGACTTTC	CASSSPGTGANVLTF	NA	TRBJ2-6	TRBV7-3	NA
TGTGCCAGCAGCCCGGGACAGGGGTTTGGCTACACCTTC	CASSPGQGFGYTF	NA	TRBJ1-2	TRBV7-8	TRBD1
TGTGCCAGTAGTATGGCGGGTAGCTACGAGCAGTACTTC	CASSMAGSYEQYF	NA	TRBJ2-7	TRBV19	NA
TGTGCCAGCAGTACCAATATAGGGGGTCCTGAAGCTTTCTTT	CASSTNIGGPEAFF	NA	TRBJ1-1	TRBV27	NA
TGTGCCAGCAGAGGACAGGGATCCTATGGCTACACCTTC	CASRGQGSYGYTF	NA	TRBJ1-2	TRBV6-5	TRBD1
TGTGCCTGGACTTTAGGGGCCAACACTGAAGCTTTCTTT	CAWTLGANTEAFF	NA	TRBJ1-1	TRBV30	NA
TGTGCCAGCAGTGAAGGACAGGGCAGTCAGCCCCAGCATTTT	CASSEGQGSQPQHF	NA	TRBJ1-5	TRBV2	TRBD1